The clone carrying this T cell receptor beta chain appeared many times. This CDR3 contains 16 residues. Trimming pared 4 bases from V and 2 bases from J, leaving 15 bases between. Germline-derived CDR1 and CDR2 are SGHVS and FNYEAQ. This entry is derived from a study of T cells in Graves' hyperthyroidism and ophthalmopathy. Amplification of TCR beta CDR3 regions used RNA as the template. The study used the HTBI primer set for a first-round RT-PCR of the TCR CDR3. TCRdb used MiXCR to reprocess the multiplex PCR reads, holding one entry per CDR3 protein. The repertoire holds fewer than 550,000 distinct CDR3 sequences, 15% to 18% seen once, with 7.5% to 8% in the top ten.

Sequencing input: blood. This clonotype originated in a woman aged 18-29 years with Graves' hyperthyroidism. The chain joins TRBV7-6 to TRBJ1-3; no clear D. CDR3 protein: CASSSPIRGPGNTIYF. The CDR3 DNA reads TGTGCCAGCAGCTCGCCGATTCGCGGTCCTGGAAACACCATATATTTT.